The 9 T cell receptor beta chains below all came from one sample that was sequenced in a study of T cells after yellow fever vaccination. TCRdb re-derived calls from the 5' RACE reads in MiXCR, one entry per CDR3 protein. The sample carries some 96,000 distinct CDR3 sequences, about 8.4% recorded once. The sequencing here drew on CD8+ T cells not binding an NS4B(214-222) dextramer, sorted from PBMCs, taken roughly 15 days after the first yellow fever vaccination. The receptors originated from a man aged 18 to 29 who received the YFV17D yellow fever vaccine.

CDR3 region: CASSLTGEDEQYF. The CDR3 DNA reads TGTGCCAGCAGCTTAACAGGGGAGGACGAGCAGTACTTC. V usage is TRBV7-9 and J usage is TRBJ2-7; possible D gene TRBD1, 7 bases. In germline, CDR1 is SEHNR, CDR2 FQNEAQ (reference sequence). Trimming pared 2 bases from V and 5 bases from J, leaving 10 bases between. The CDR3 covers 13 residues.

The J gene is TRBJ2-3, the V gene TRBV27; 9 nucleotides align to TRBD2. Losses at the gene ends were 4 bases for V and 2 bases for J; bases not matched to a gene: 7. CDR3 length equals 16 residues. CDR1 MNHEY and CDR2 SMNVEV come from the germline V gene (reference sequence). CDR3 protein: CASSSRLAGHTDTQYF. The CDR3 nucleotides are TGTGCCAGCAGTTCACGCCTAGCGGGGCACACAGATACGCAGTATTTT.

This clonotype was seen a few times. The V and J genes are TRBV12-3 or TRBV12-4 and TRBJ1-3; unclear D gene. This CDR3 region has 14 residues. The ends were cut back, 8 bases at V and 3 bases at J, with 14 bases in the middle. CDR3: CASSGEGIGNTIYF. The DNA of the CDR3 is TGTGCCAGCTCGGGCGAAGGGATTGGAAACACCATATATTTT.

V is TRBV6-2 or TRBV6-3 and J is TRBJ2-2; 10 bases are a match to TRBD2. Unmatched junction bases numbered 11, after V lost 6 bases and J lost 4 bases. This CDR3 has 17 amino acids. Germline CDR1 is MNHEY and CDR2 is SVGEGT. The CDR3 sequence is CASSPEKIAGGTGELFF. The DNA of the CDR3 is TGTGCCAGCAGCCCAGAGAAGATAGCGGGGGGCACCGGGGAGCTGTTTTTT.

The chain carries TRBV19 and TRBJ1-5; D is perhaps TRBD1 (6 bases). V lost 6 bases to trimming and J lost 0 bases, with 15 bases between them. The CDR3 contains 16 residues. CDR1 is LNHDA, CDR2 SQIVND, per germline (reference sequence). CDR3 residues: CASRKYWTVSNQPQHF. The CDR3 DNA sequence: TGTGCCAGTAGGAAATATTGGACAGTTAGCAATCAGCCCCAGCATTTT.

In its sample, this clonotype was seen a few times. This rearrangement joins TRBV12-3 or TRBV12-4 to TRBJ1-5; D possibly corresponds to TRBD1 (5 bases). The CDR3 loop spans 15 amino acids. Trimming removed 0 bases at V and 3 bases at J, with 9 bases between. As DNA, the CDR3 is TGTGCCAGCAGTTTAGCAGGCAGGGTCAATCAGCCCCAGCATTTT. As protein: CASSLAGRVNQPQHF.

This clonotype was observed at least ten times. The chain uses TRBV15 and TRBJ2-5; no firm D call. Germline V lookup: CDR1 LNHNV, CDR2 YYDKDF (reference sequence). The CDR3 sequence is 12 residues long. The V end lost 4 bases, the J end lost 4 bases, and 7 bases lay between the germline ends. The DNA for the CDR3 is TGTGCCACCAGCACCCCGGGAGAGACCCAGTACTTC. Its translation is CATSTPGETQYF.

This clonotype has only a few counts. The chain employs TRBV29-1 and TRBJ2-5, with D hard to call. The V end lost 7 bases, the J end lost 9 bases, and 18 bases lay between the germline ends. Germline assignment: CDR1 SQVTM and CDR2 ANQGSEA. The CDR3 runs 12 residues. Here the CDR3 DNA reads TGCAGCGAAGAAACCCCCCCAAGGGCCCAGTACTTC. It specifies CSEETPPRAQYF. The full variable domain, its missing parts supplied by reference TRBV29-1 and TRBJ2-5, is SAVISQKPSRDICQRGTSLTIQCQVDSQVTMMFWYRQQPGQSLTLIATANQGSEATYESGFVIDKFPISRPNLTFSTLTVSNMSPEDSSIYLCSEETPPRAQYFGPGTRLLVL.

V is TRBV6-4 and J is TRBJ1-2, with D possibly TRBD1 on 6 matching bases. The V end was cut by 0 bases, the J end by 10 bases, with 21 bases between. This CDR3 region has 16 residues. Germline CDR1 reads MRHNA; CDR2 reads SNTAGT. The CDR3 nucleotides are TGTGCCAGCAGTGACTCCTGGTTGAAGGACAGCGTAGACTACACCTTC. It translates to CASSDSWLKDSVDYTF.